This is a list of T cell receptor beta chains from one sample in a study of blood T cell repertoires in COVID-19. TCRdb's table, derived via immunoSEQ multiplex PCR, lists solely in-frame clones and lacks some. In the table there are around 99,000 clones, 90% to 95% of which are singletons. The specimen sequenced was peripheral blood. Receptors originate from a woman aged 30 to 39 with acute or convalescent COVID-19. The CDR3 runs from the conserved cysteine through the conserved F or W. A D gene is named only where the DNA matches it firmly. Where a row states a size, it is once, few, many or the class of an expanded clone; other rows omit it.

CDR3nt: TGTGCCACCAGTGATTTGCTAAGGGCAGGGAGGATTCATCAGCCCCAGCATTTT
CDR3aa: CATSDLLRAGRIHQPQHF
abundance: -
v_gene: TRBV24-1
d_gene: -
j_gene: TRBJ1-5

CDR3nt: TGTGCCAGCAGCCATGGAGGAGGGTCCTACGAGCAGTACTTC
CDR3aa: CASSHGGGSYEQYF
abundance: -
v_gene: TRBV4-2
d_gene: -
j_gene: TRBJ2-7

CDR3nt: TGTGCCAGCAGCTACACTTGGAGCACTGAAGCTTTCTTT
CDR3aa: CASSYTWSTEAFF
abundance: -
v_gene: TRBV5-6
d_gene: -
j_gene: TRBJ1-1

CDR3nt: TGCGCCAGCAGTGAACCCCCCCGAAGAGCCTACAATGAGCAGTTCTTC
CDR3aa: CASSEPPRRAYNEQFF
abundance: once
v_gene: TRBV10-2
d_gene: -
j_gene: TRBJ2-1

CDR3nt: TGTGCCACCAGCCGTACCTCTACTAGCAGTAAAGAGACCCAGTACTTC
CDR3aa: CATSRTSTSSKETQYF
abundance: -
v_gene: TRBV24-1
d_gene: -
j_gene: TRBJ2-5

CDR3nt: TGTGCCAGCAGCTTAGGTCCGGGACAGGGCTGGGAGCAGTACTTC
CDR3aa: CASSLGPGQGWEQYF
abundance: -
v_gene: TRBV7-2
d_gene: TRBD1
j_gene: TRBJ2-7

CDR3nt: TGTGCCAGCAGTTACGGCCAGGGGTCAGGCGAGCAGTACTTC
CDR3aa: CASSYGQGSGEQYF
abundance: -
v_gene: TRBV6-2/TRBV6-3
d_gene: -
j_gene: TRBJ2-7

CDR3nt: TGTGCCAGCAGCTTAGTGCGGGGCAACTACGAGCAGTACTTC
CDR3aa: CASSLVRGNYEQYF
abundance: -
v_gene: TRBV11-3
d_gene: -
j_gene: TRBJ2-7

CDR3nt: TGTGCCAGTAGTATGATGGGAGCTTATAATTCACCCCTCCACTTT
CDR3aa: CASSMMGAYNSPLHF
abundance: -
v_gene: TRBV19
d_gene: -
j_gene: TRBJ1-6

CDR3nt: TGTGCCAGCAGCTTGGGACAGGGTCATCAGCCCCAGCATTTT
CDR3aa: CASSLGQGHQPQHF
abundance: -
v_gene: TRBV5-6
d_gene: TRBD1
j_gene: TRBJ1-5

CDR3nt: TGTGCCAGCAGCATCCCGGGACTAGCTTCGAACACCGGGGAGCTGTTTTTT
CDR3aa: CASSIPGLASNTGELFF
abundance: -
v_gene: TRBV9
d_gene: TRBD2
j_gene: TRBJ2-2

CDR3nt: TGTGCCAGCAGCCAAGATATGCTAGCGCCCTACGAGCAGTACTTC
CDR3aa: CASSQDMLAPYEQYF
abundance: once
v_gene: TRBV4-2
d_gene: -
j_gene: TRBJ2-7

CDR3nt: TGTGCCAGTAGTACTCGACAGGGTAATAACGAGCAGTACTTC
CDR3aa: CASSTRQGNNEQYF
abundance: once
v_gene: TRBV19
d_gene: TRBD1
j_gene: TRBJ2-7

CDR3nt: TGTGCCAGCAGCGCACACAGGCTTCCCAACACTGAAGCTTTCTTT
CDR3aa: CASSAHRLPNTEAFF
abundance: -
v_gene: TRBV9
d_gene: -
j_gene: TRBJ1-1

CDR3nt: TGCGCCAGCAGCCAAAGGTTCCGTGGGGCGAACTCCTACGAGCAGTACTTC
CDR3aa: CASSQRFRGANSYEQYF
abundance: -
v_gene: TRBV4-1
d_gene: -
j_gene: TRBJ2-7

CDR3nt: TGTGCCAGCAGCTCCTTAGCGGGAGGGGATACCGAGCAGTACTTC
CDR3aa: CASSSLAGGDTEQYF
abundance: -
v_gene: TRBV7-3
d_gene: TRBD2
j_gene: TRBJ2-7

CDR3nt: TGTGCCAGTAGTATAGTGGGGGGGGCCCTAGAGACCCAGTACTTC
CDR3aa: CASSIVGGALETQYF
abundance: -
v_gene: TRBV19
d_gene: -
j_gene: TRBJ2-5

CDR3nt: TGCAGCGGGGGTTCTTCGGAGCAGTTCTTC
CDR3aa: CSGGSSEQFF
abundance: -
v_gene: TRBV29-1
d_gene: -
j_gene: TRBJ2-1

CDR3nt: TGTGCCAGAGGGAGGAACGAGCAGTACTTC
CDR3aa: CARGRNEQYF
abundance: -
v_gene: TRBV6-5
d_gene: -
j_gene: TRBJ2-7

CDR3nt: TGTGCCAGCAGACTAGAACTAGTCTGGTCAGATACGCAGTATTTT
CDR3aa: CASRLELVWSDTQYF
abundance: once
v_gene: TRBV2
d_gene: -
j_gene: TRBJ2-3

CDR3nt: TGTGCCAGCAGCTTCCACATCGCGGGGCGCTCTGGAAACACCATATATTTT
CDR3aa: CASSFHIAGRSGNTIYF
abundance: -
v_gene: TRBV7-9
d_gene: -
j_gene: TRBJ1-3

CDR3nt: TGTGCCACCAGCAGAGAATTTGGACGGGGGGCGGGAGATACGCAGTATTTT
CDR3aa: CATSREFGRGAGDTQYF
abundance: -
v_gene: TRBV15
d_gene: -
j_gene: TRBJ2-3

CDR3nt: TGTGCCAGCAGTCCCGGGGGAGAGACCCAGTACTTC
CDR3aa: CASSPGGETQYF
abundance: -
v_gene: TRBV6-2/TRBV6-3
d_gene: -
j_gene: TRBJ2-5

CDR3nt: TGTGCCAGCAGCCGGGGACTAGCGGGGGGTTCTGAGCAGTTCTTC
CDR3aa: CASSRGLAGGSEQFF
abundance: once
v_gene: TRBV3-1/TRBV3-2
d_gene: TRBD2
j_gene: TRBJ2-1

CDR3nt: TGTGCCAGCAGCCCGGGACAGGGGCATAGTAATCAGCCCCAGCATTTT
CDR3aa: CASSPGQGHSNQPQHF
abundance: -
v_gene: TRBV6-6
d_gene: TRBD1
j_gene: TRBJ1-5

CDR3nt: TGTGCCAGTAGTATTGCGGACAGGGGGCTTGGGGCCAACGTCCTGACTTTC
CDR3aa: CASSIADRGLGANVLTF
abundance: -
v_gene: TRBV19
d_gene: TRBD1
j_gene: TRBJ2-6

CDR3nt: TGCGCCAGCAGCCAATGGGGGGGGGACGGAAACACCATATATTTT
CDR3aa: CASSQWGGDGNTIYF
abundance: -
v_gene: TRBV4-1
d_gene: -
j_gene: TRBJ1-3

CDR3nt: TGTGCCAGCAGCTTGGTAATACGACAGGGTAGGTACGAGCAGTACTTC
CDR3aa: CASSLVIRQGRYEQYF
abundance: -
v_gene: TRBV5-5
d_gene: TRBD1
j_gene: TRBJ2-7

CDR3nt: TGTGCCAGCAGCCAAACCCTGGACCATCGGGGAGGGGAGCTGTTTTTT
CDR3aa: CASSQTLDHRGGELFF
abundance: once
v_gene: TRBV4-2
d_gene: -
j_gene: TRBJ2-2

CDR3nt: TGTGCCAGCAGCCTACGGACGGGAGAAGCTTTCTTT
CDR3aa: CASSLRTGEAFF
abundance: once
v_gene: TRBV7-3
d_gene: -
j_gene: TRBJ1-1

CDR3nt: TGTGCCAGCAGCCCCGAACGGGAGACCCAGTACTTC
CDR3aa: CASSPERETQYF
abundance: -
v_gene: TRBV11-2
d_gene: -
j_gene: TRBJ2-5

CDR3nt: TGTGCCAGCTCCCTGGGACAGGCCAACACTGAAGCTTTCTTT
CDR3aa: CASSLGQANTEAFF
abundance: -
v_gene: TRBV18
d_gene: TRBD1
j_gene: TRBJ1-1

CDR3nt: TGTGCCAGCAGTCTCCGGACACACCACAATGAGCAGTTCTTC
CDR3aa: CASSLRTHHNEQFF
abundance: -
v_gene: TRBV2
d_gene: -
j_gene: TRBJ2-1

CDR3nt: TGTGCCAGCAGCCATCTCTTAGGGCTAGCGGGAAATACCGGGGAGCTGTTTTTT
CDR3aa: CASSHLLGLAGNTGELFF
abundance: -
v_gene: TRBV14
d_gene: TRBD2
j_gene: TRBJ2-2

CDR3nt: TGTGCCAGCTCACCATCTAATAATGAAGCTTTCTTT
CDR3aa: CASSPSNNEAFF
abundance: -
v_gene: TRBV18
d_gene: -
j_gene: TRBJ1-1

CDR3nt: TGTGCCAGCAGTTTTAATAATGAAAAACTGTTTTTT
CDR3aa: CASSFNNEKLFF
abundance: -
v_gene: TRBV27
d_gene: -
j_gene: TRBJ1-4

CDR3nt: TGTGCCAGCAAGGTCTACGAGGGTTACGAGCAGTACTTC
CDR3aa: CASKVYEGYEQYF
abundance: -
v_gene: TRBV2
d_gene: -
j_gene: TRBJ2-7

CDR3nt: TGCGCCAGCAGCCAAGAGGGCGGGGAGGCCTACGAGCAGTACTTC
CDR3aa: CASSQEGGEAYEQYF
abundance: -
v_gene: TRBV4-1
d_gene: -
j_gene: TRBJ2-7

CDR3nt: TGTGCCAGCAGCACCACCGGGACTAGATACAATGAGCAGTTCTTC
CDR3aa: CASSTTGTRYNEQFF
abundance: -
v_gene: TRBV9
d_gene: TRBD2
j_gene: TRBJ2-1

CDR3nt: TGTGCCAGCAGCTTTCTTCTAGCGGAATACCAAGAGACCCAGTACTTC
CDR3aa: CASSFLLAEYQETQYF
abundance: -
v_gene: TRBV5-8
d_gene: TRBD2
j_gene: TRBJ2-5